Detailed here is one T cell receptor (beta chain). The data are from a study of CD8 T cells in Susac syndrome. Study at large: Patients with Susac syndrome were therapy-naive, on corticosteroids, or on intravenous immunoglobulin alone at the time that blood was drawn.

Random-hexamer reverse transcription was applied to about 0.5 to 1 ug RNA. The TCR beta CDR3 was amplified by immunoSEQ multiplex PCR across 54 Vbeta, 13 Jbeta. TCRdb redid the calling of the immunoSEQ multiplex PCR reads with MiXCR, one entry per CDR3 protein. The sample lists 200,000 to 250,000 distinct CDR3 sequences; approximately 94% were seen once. This TCR derives from a human donor with Susac syndrome. Sequencing was performed on CD4+ T cells from PBMCs.

In DNA, the CDR3 is TGTGCCAGCAGCTACCTAGAGGGACGCCCAGGCTACACCTTC. This encodes CASSYLEGRPGYTF. V and J are TRBV5-6 and TRBJ1-2; a possible D gene is TRBD1 (5 bases). Germline V gene sequence: CDR1 SGHDT, CDR2 YYEEEE. CDR3 size: 14 residues. Trimming took 3 bases from V and 8 from J, leaving 17 bases between them.